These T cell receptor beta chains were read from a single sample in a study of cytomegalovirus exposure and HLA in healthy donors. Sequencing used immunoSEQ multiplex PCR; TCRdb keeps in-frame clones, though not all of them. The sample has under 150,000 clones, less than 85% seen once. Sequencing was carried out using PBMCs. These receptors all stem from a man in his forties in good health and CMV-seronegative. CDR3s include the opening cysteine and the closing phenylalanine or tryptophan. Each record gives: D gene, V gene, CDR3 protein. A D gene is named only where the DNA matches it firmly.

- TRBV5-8 CASSPIGGMPYGYTF
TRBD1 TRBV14 CASSLRTGNTEAFF
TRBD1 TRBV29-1 CSVDPDRVLDTEAFF
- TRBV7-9 CSSSLSGPHNEQFF
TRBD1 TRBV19 CASSTWDSLQETQYF
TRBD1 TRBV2 CASRMGTGASQETQYF
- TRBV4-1 CASSQQYNQPQHF
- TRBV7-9 CASSINSPQVETQYF
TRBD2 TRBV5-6 CASSNSGADTQYF
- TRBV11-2 CASSLGGGYAGDTEAFF
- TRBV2 CASEFVPGCPQFF
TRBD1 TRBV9 CASSVEGQDTDTQYF
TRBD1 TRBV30 CAWSTGDNQPQHF
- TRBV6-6 CASSYGSAHEQYF
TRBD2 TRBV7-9 CASSFLGAGDTGELFF
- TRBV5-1 CASATGSAYGYTF
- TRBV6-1 CASIRTSDSGNTIYF
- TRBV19 CASSLQVQETQYF
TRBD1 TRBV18 CASSPGTAYEQYF
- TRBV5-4 CASSGPPSSYNEQFF
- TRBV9 CASSPTGSYGYTF
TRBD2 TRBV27 CASREASGISGANVLTF
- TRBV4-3 CASSQALYRGVANQPQHF
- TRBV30 CASEREGAYEQYF
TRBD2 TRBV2 CASSPGLAGVYNEQFF
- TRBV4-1 CASSQVDRTDSGNTIYF
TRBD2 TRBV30 CAWSPLAGGLEYF
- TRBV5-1 CASSPGRGMEAGGYTF
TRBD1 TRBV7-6 CASSPQGGLEAFF
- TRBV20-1 CSALPGRGYTF
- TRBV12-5 CARNRDTPYEQYF
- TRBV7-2 CASSLGLVTDTQYF
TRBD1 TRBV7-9 CASSPGQRSDEQYF
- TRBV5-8 CASSLVLGVAYEQYF
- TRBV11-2 CASSSELLQRETQYF
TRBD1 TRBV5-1 CASSIRTGAIDSPLHF
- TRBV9 CASSVGPSRELFF
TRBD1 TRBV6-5 CASTLQGAATEAFF
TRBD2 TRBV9 CASSVERGLAGSTDTQYF
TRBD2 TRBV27 CASSLYSPGLADKSPYNEQFF
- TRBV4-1 CASSQDSNEQYF
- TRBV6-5 CASSLRDTQYF